This T cell receptor beta chain was documented in a study of T cells after yellow fever vaccination. Trimming left V 3 bases short and J 3 bases short, with 15 bases between. CDR1 LGHNA and CDR2 YNFKEQ come from the germline V gene. CDR3 size: 16 residues. Whole-study findings and limits: A large majority of primary-vaccination clones showed up again after the booster (96% CD4, 75% to 90% CD8). Abundant clonotypes from the bulk population could get into FACS-sorted repertoires as contaminants.

5'RACE template switching produced TCR cDNA carrying a universal primer site and UMIs. Using its own MiXCR run on the 5' RACE reads, TCRdb lists one record per CDR3 protein. Of around 320,000 distinct CDR3 sequences listed, around a tenth are singletons. On this clonotype itself: The target antigen is unknown.

The rearrangement links TRBV4-2 to TRBJ2-1; no firm D call. The specimen was CD4+ T cells sorted from PBMCs, collected 45 days after the yellow fever booster vaccination. This TCR derives from a young man who received the YFV17D yellow fever vaccine. The CDR3 sequence: CASSQEQTKLYNEQFF. Here the CDR3 DNA reads TGTGCCAGCAGCCAGGAGCAGACGAAACTCTACAATGAGCAGTTCTTC.